A selection of T cell receptor beta chains follows, all from one sample in a study of vaccination effects on CD4 cells after COVID-19. Method: immunoSEQ multiplex PCR; TCRdb's copy keeps in-frame clones and lacks some. The sample gives 55,000 to 90,000 clones, 73% of which show up once; over 4.5% is in the top ten. For these TCRs, the target antigens are not known. The starting material was CD4+ T cells from PBMCs cultured with HIV peptides, obtained before COVID-19 vaccination. The receptor source for this set is a human donor who had a prior SARS-CoV-2 infection. Each CDR3 is given without its conserved first and last residue.

j_call: TRBJ2-3; v_call: TRBV6-6; cdr3_aa: ASSYLGTSTDTQY
j_call: TRBJ1-1; v_call: TRBV2; cdr3_aa: ASMRGQGNTEAF
j_call: TRBJ2-5; v_call: TRBV6-6; cdr3_aa: ASSFPAGGETQY
j_call: TRBJ2-7; v_call: TRBV6-1; cdr3_aa: ASSEGLAGPYEQY
j_call: TRBJ1-6; v_call: TRBV3-1/TRBV3-2; cdr3_aa: ASSRDRGYSPLH
j_call: TRBJ2-3; v_call: TRBV7-3; cdr3_aa: ASSIPGTDTQY
j_call: TRBJ2-5; v_call: TRBV4-2; cdr3_aa: ASSLGLADNQETQY
j_call: TRBJ2-7; v_call: TRBV3-1/TRBV3-2; cdr3_aa: ASSQTWDRRAEQY
j_call: TRBJ2-5; v_call: TRBV7-2; cdr3_aa: ASSPGLARETQY
j_call: TRBJ2-1; v_call: TRBV4-2; cdr3_aa: ASSPKAGTGLDYNEQF
j_call: TRBJ1-1; v_call: TRBV5-4; cdr3_aa: ASSLEGPGAGVTEAF
j_call: TRBJ2-7; v_call: TRBV2; cdr3_aa: ASSEWLGEQY
j_call: TRBJ2-3; v_call: TRBV29-1; cdr3_aa: SVLSLYTDTQY
j_call: TRBJ2-3; v_call: TRBV30; cdr3_aa: ACDQRGGQDTQY
j_call: TRBJ1-5; v_call: TRBV6-1; cdr3_aa: ASSEASGYPNQPQH
j_call: TRBJ1-2; v_call: TRBV9; cdr3_aa: ASSVAHSYGYT
j_call: TRBJ2-1; v_call: TRBV24-1; cdr3_aa: ATSEAGFNEQF
j_call: TRBJ2-5; v_call: TRBV29-1; cdr3_aa: SVVRQGRQETQY
j_call: TRBJ2-7; v_call: TRBV11-3; cdr3_aa: ASSSQGYEQY
j_call: TRBJ2-7; v_call: TRBV5-1; cdr3_aa: ASRKTSGSLYEQY
j_call: TRBJ2-6; v_call: TRBV12-3/TRBV12-4; cdr3_aa: ASRDSGANVLT
j_call: TRBJ2-2; v_call: TRBV5-4; cdr3_aa: ASSLRSWFGTGELF
j_call: TRBJ2-4; v_call: TRBV11-2; cdr3_aa: ASSLVGRGFGKNIQY
j_call: TRBJ1-5; v_call: TRBV12-3/TRBV12-4; cdr3_aa: ASSLFRNQPQH
j_call: TRBJ1-1; v_call: TRBV6-5; cdr3_aa: ASRQGLNMNTEAF
j_call: TRBJ2-3; v_call: TRBV19; cdr3_aa: ASSFPGTSVLVDTQY
j_call: TRBJ2-5; v_call: TRBV5-1; cdr3_aa: ASSLGGGTETQY
j_call: TRBJ2-2; v_call: TRBV5-6; cdr3_aa: ASSEGQGVGTGELF
j_call: TRBJ2-3; v_call: TRBV19; cdr3_aa: ASSIPTGLDTDTQY
j_call: TRBJ1-4; v_call: TRBV5-5; cdr3_aa: ASGQTLASATNEKLF
j_call: TRBJ1-1; v_call: TRBV5-1; cdr3_aa: ASSLVNPPNTEAF
j_call: TRBJ2-3; v_call: TRBV20-1; cdr3_aa: SASKGPATDTQY
j_call: TRBJ1-6; v_call: TRBV21-1; cdr3_aa: ASSKPLQGENSPLH
j_call: TRBJ1-5; v_call: TRBV6-2/TRBV6-3; cdr3_aa: ASSYSTGPQH
j_call: TRBJ1-2; v_call: TRBV4-2; cdr3_aa: ASSQVGDRVYGYT